The 5 T cell receptor beta chains presented below share a single source sample, sequenced in a study of T-cell reconstitution after alpha-beta-depleted transplantation in children. TCRbeta library construction was performed incorporating unique molecular identifiers. TCRdb recomputed calls from the PCR reads with MiXCR, one row per CDR3 protein. The table records around 250,000 distinct CDR3 sequences, under 30% of them present only once. This material consisted of PBMCs, taken before TCRalphabeta/CD19-depleted stem cell transplant. Receptor source: a girl aged 2 to 9 with Fanconi anemia, due to receive a stem cell transplant.

The rearrangement links TRBV20-1 to TRBJ1-2, with D perhaps TRBD1 (5 bases). V was pared by 3 bases and J by 8 bases, with 10 bases between. Germline CDR1 DFQATT, CDR2 SNEGSKA (reference sequence). The CDR3 has 11 residues. As DNA, the CDR3 is TGCAGTGCTAGGGGCAGGGACGGCTACACCTTC. Its protein product is CSARGRDGYTF.

This clonotype has a count of ten or more. The rearrangement uses TRBV20-1 and TRBJ2-2; D might be TRBD1 (6 bases). The CDR3 is 14 amino acids. Germline CDR1 and CDR2: DFQATT and SNEGSKA (reference sequence). V was pared by 5 bases and J by 0 bases, with 10 bases between. CDR3 nucleotide sequence: TGCAGTGCTTCTCGGACAGCGAACACCGGGGAGCTGTTTTTT. Protein: CSASRTANTGELFF.

This clonotype appeared once. The genes are TRBV20-1 and TRBJ2-1; TRBD2 matches 9 bases. The germline gives CDR1 DFQATT, CDR2 SNEGSKA (reference sequence). This CDR3 is 15 amino acids long. V lost 3 bases to trimming and J lost 9 bases; unmatched junction nucleotides: 12. DNA for the CDR3: TGCAGTGCTAGTTATCTGCTAGCGGGGCGGGTTGAGCAGTTCTTC. Amino acid sequence: CSASYLLAGRVEQFF.

At least ten counts were recorded for this clonotype. The V and J genes are TRBV29-1 and TRBJ1-1, with D possibly matching TRBD1 (5 bases). Trimming removed 6 bases from V and 0 bases from J, with 17 bases in between. Germline CDR1 is SQVTM and CDR2 is ANQGSEA. This CDR3 has 15 residues. CDR3 sequence: CSVVGQGTLNTEAFF. In DNA, the CDR3 is TGCAGCGTCGTGGGGCAGGGAACTTTGAACACTGAAGCTTTCTTT. The whole variable domain, remainder taken from reference TRBV29-1 and TRBJ1-1, is SAVISQKPSRDICQRGTSLTIQCQVDSQVTMMFWYRQQPGQSLTLIATANQGSEATYESGFVIDKFPISRPNLTFSTLTVSNMSPEDSSIYLCSVVGQGTLNTEAFFGQGTRLTVV.

This clonotype was counted many times. This chain joins TRBV19 and TRBJ2-1; D call uncertain. Germline V gene lookup returns CDR1 LNHDA and CDR2 SQIVND (reference sequence). The length of the CDR3 is 15 residues. V lost 5 bases and J 2 bases, leaving 13 bases between the germline ends. The CDR3 sequence: CASSVGLPPYNEQFF. CDR3 in DNA: TGTGCCAGTAGTGTGGGTCTGCCTCCCTACAATGAGCAGTTCTTC.